These T cell receptor beta chains were read from a single sample in a study of blood T cell repertoires in COVID-19. Produced via immunoSEQ multiplex PCR; TCRdb's table is partial and in-frame only. The sample has about 200,000 clones; roughly 80% are singletons. The sample taken for sequencing was peripheral blood. Receptors were obtained from an elderly woman with acute or convalescent COVID-19. The CDR3 runs from the conserved cysteine through the conserved F or W. The D gene is left open where the match is weak. The size entry is marked missing in some rows and otherwise reads once, few, many or a size class.

j_call	clone_size	cdr3_length	d_call	v_call	cdr3_aa	cdr3_nt
TRBJ1-1	.	13	.	TRBV27	CASSFGVHTEAFF	TGTGCCAGCAGTTTCGGGGTGCACACTGAAGCTTTCTTT
TRBJ2-7	.	15	.	TRBV3-1/TRBV3-2	CASSQDLAGAYEQYF	TGTGCCAGCAGCCAAGATTTAGCTGGAGCCTACGAGCAGTACTTC
TRBJ2-5	.	14	.	TRBV5-1	CASSLVGGGETQYF	TGCGCCAGCAGCTTGGTGGGGGGAGGAGAGACCCAGTACTTC
TRBJ1-1	.	15	.	TRBV3-1/TRBV3-2	CASSQGGQGNTEAFF	TGTGCCAGCAGCCAAGGTGGGCAGGGGAACACTGAAGCTTTCTTT
TRBJ2-7	.	16	TRBD1	TRBV5-8	CASTTPGVGQSGEQYF	TGTGCCAGCACAACCCCAGGGGTGGGACAGAGTGGCGAGCAGTACTTC
TRBJ1-1	once	14	.	TRBV25-1	CASSPRQSSTEAFF	TGTGCCAGCAGTCCAAGACAGAGTAGCACTGAAGCTTTCTTT
TRBJ2-6	.	18	.	TRBV2	CASSARQEYSSGANVLTF	TGTGCCAGCAGTGCCCGACAGGAGTATAGCTCTGGGGCCAACGTCCTGACTTTC
TRBJ2-5	few	16	.	TRBV19	CASRSSSRASGETQYF	TGTGCCAGTAGGTCGAGTTCTAGGGCTTCGGGGGAGACCCAGTACTTC
TRBJ2-2	few	16	.	TRBV4-1	CASSQASVRGTGELFF	TGCGCCAGCAGCCAAGCGTCCGTTCGGGGCACCGGGGAGCTGTTTTTT
TRBJ2-7	few	16	TRBD1	TRBV4-3	CASSQDGTGRSYEQYF	TGCGCCAGCAGCCAAGATGGGACAGGGAGGTCCTACGAGCAGTACTTC
TRBJ1-6	.	16	TRBD1	TRBV6-5	CASSYSGTGGNSPLHF	TGTGCCAGCAGTTACTCAGGGACAGGGGGTAATTCACCCCTCCACTTT
TRBJ2-7	few	15	.	TRBV27	CASSSLLGGRYEQYF	TGTGCCAGCAGCTCACTCTTAGGGGGTAGATACGAGCAGTACTTC
TRBJ2-4	few	14	.	TRBV5-1	CASSIRHRENIQYF	TGCGCCAGCAGCATAAGACACAGGGAAAACATTCAGTACTTC
TRBJ2-7	once	15	TRBD1	TRBV7-7	CASSFRDRGTYEQYF	TGTGCTAGCAGCTTTAGGGACAGGGGGACCTACGAGCAGTACTTC
TRBJ2-1	.	15	.	TRBV30	CAWSVVGGPYNEQFF	TGTGCCTGGAGTGTGGTGGGAGGACCCTACAATGAGCAGTTCTTC
TRBJ2-7	.	12	.	TRBV6-5	CASTNRVGEQYF	TGTGCCAGCACTAACAGGGTCGGCGAGCAGTACTTC
TRBJ1-2	.	16	TRBD1	TRBV9	CASSAHGTGSHYGYTF	TGTGCCAGCAGCGCCCACGGGACAGGGTCTCACTATGGCTACACCTTC
TRBJ1-5	once	15	.	TRBV6-5	CASSPRGQDNQPQHF	TGTGCCAGCAGTCCACGGGGTCAGGACAATCAGCCCCAGCATTTT
TRBJ1-4	.	14	.	TRBV30	CAWSPRQAGEKLFF	TGTGCCTGGAGTCCTCGGCAGGCAGGCGAAAAACTGTTTTTT
TRBJ2-7	.	15	TRBD2	TRBV6-5	CASREGLAETYEQYF	TGTGCCAGCAGGGAGGGACTAGCGGAAACCTACGAGCAGTACTTC
TRBJ2-3	.	17	.	TRBV24-1	CATSDSQGMGSTDTQYF	TGTGCCACCAGTGATTCCCAGGGGATGGGGAGCACAGATACGCAGTATTTT
TRBJ1-6	.	13	.	TRBV10-3	CAIRGGGDSPLHF	TGTGCCATCAGGGGAGGGGGAGATTCACCCCTCCACTTT
TRBJ1-1	.	16	TRBD1	TRBV7-9	CASSARDRAWNTEAFF	TGTGCCAGCAGCGCCCGGGACAGGGCTTGGAACACTGAAGCTTTCTTT
TRBJ2-3	.	16	TRBD2	TRBV5-4	CASSSRPAGGTDTQYF	TGTGCCAGCAGCTCCAGGCCAGCGGGGGGCACAGATACGCAGTATTTT
TRBJ1-3	.	15	.	TRBV7-2	CASSRDLNSGNTIYF	TGTGCCAGCAGCCGGGACTTAAACTCTGGAAACACCATATATTTT
TRBJ2-3	.	15	.	TRBV11-3	CASRPPGDTTDTQYF	TGTGCCAGCAGGCCCCCAGGGGACACCACAGATACGCAGTATTTT
TRBJ2-7	.	15	TRBD1	TRBV5-1	CASSLTGGSSYEQYF	TGCGCCAGCAGCTTAACAGGGGGTAGTTCCTACGAGCAGTACTTC
TRBJ2-5	.	12	.	TRBV7-8	CASSLGGGTQYF	TGTGCCAGCAGCTTAGGCGGCGGGACCCAGTACTTC
TRBJ1-2	.	12	TRBD1	TRBV29-1	CSVGQGAGGYTF	TGCAGCGTTGGGCAGGGGGCAGGCGGCTACACCTTC
TRBJ2-7	.	15	.	TRBV18	CASSLTGTSTGEQYF	TGTGCCAGCTCACTGACCGGGACTTCGACGGGGGAGCAGTACTTC
TRBJ2-7	.	14	TRBD2	TRBV5-1	CASSRAGEGYEQYF	TGCGCCAGCAGTCGAGCGGGGGAGGGCTACGAGCAGTACTTC
TRBJ1-2	.	15	TRBD1	TRBV6-5	CASSTRLDRGNGYTF	TGTGCCAGCAGTACCCGCTTGGACAGGGGTAATGGCTACACCTTC
TRBJ1-1	.	14	.	TRBV6-2/TRBV6-3	CASSYSTAISEAFF	TGTGCCAGCAGTTACTCGACAGCCATATCTGAAGCTTTCTTT